This TCR beta chain is from a study of T-cell reconstitution after alpha-beta-depleted transplantation in children. Library preparation (for TCRbeta) was performed with unique molecular identifiers. TCRdb fed the PCR reads into MiXCR, producing one record per CDR3 protein. This table has around 100,000 distinct CDR3 sequences, approximately 6% appearing once. From germline, CDR1 is SGHRS and CDR2 YFSETQ. The CDR3 totals 17 residues. V lost 4 bases, J lost 8 bases, and 16 bases stayed unmatched. This clonotype was recorded a few times. The chain is built from TRBV5-1 and TRBJ1-4; 8 bases match TRBD1. Sequenced material: PBMCs, mostly from graft donor cells, taken 60 days after TCRalphabeta/CD19-depleted stem cell transplant. The sequence was obtained from a female patient aged 2-15 years who had a stem cell transplant for Fanconi anemia, so the T cells may come from the graft donor. CDR3: CASSPSPVDRGMEKLFF. Written as DNA, the CDR3 is TGCGCCAGCAGCCCGTCCCCGGTCGACAGGGGAATGGAAAAACTGTTTTTT.